What follows is one T cell receptor (beta chain) and its context. Antigen: not known. V was cut by 8 bases and J by 1 base, with 8 bases left in between. Germline values: CDR1 SEHNR, CDR2 FQNEAQ (reference sequence). This CDR3 has 12 amino acids. From around 11 ml of fresh peripheral blood, PBMCs were isolated. The CDR3 regions of TCR beta were amplified from RNA transcripts. An initial round of RT-PCR targeting the TCR CDR3 relied on the HTBI primer set. A single record per CDR3 protein comes from TCRdb applying MiXCR to the multiplex PCR reads. Counted here are approximately 640,000 distinct CDR3 sequences, under 20% occurring once; the ten biggest clones make up around 4%. This sample stems from a study of T cells in Graves' hyperthyroidism and ophthalmopathy. Study-level background: Peripheral blood was obtained at initial diagnosis, preceding any treatment. Findings and limits, study-wide: Ophthalmopathy was distinguished from stable hyperthyroidism by 13 V-J signatures.

Sequencing was done on a sample of blood. This sequence originates from a woman between 25 and 40 years old with Graves' hyperthyroidism. This chain links TRBV7-9 with TRBJ1-2; no firm D call. Here the CDR3 reads CASDQVNYGYTF. The CDR3, as DNA: TGTGCCAGCGATCAGGTTAACTATGGCTACACCTTC.